The clone carrying this T cell receptor (beta chain) has only a few counts. This specimen comes from a study of T cell repertoires in cytomegalovirus infection. The overall study: It can be stated that public TCR beta signatures indicated CMV infection as well as a matching HLA type.

Germline V gene sequence: CDR1 DFQATT, CDR2 SNEGSKA (reference sequence). With 5 bases clipped from V and 7 bases from J, the junction kept 12 bases outside the gene matches. This CDR3 spans 15 amino acids. MiXCR, run by TCRdb on the reads, gives a single entry per CDR3 protein. This sample has hundreds of thousands of distinct CDR3 sequences, with approximately 25% found just once. Source material: CD8+ T cells from PBMCs. V usage is TRBV20-1 and J usage is TRBJ2-3, with 10 bases fitting TRBD2. This receptor was obtained from a human donor in good health (CMV status not recorded). Some clones in this sample may be carry-over from other donors' samples. DNA of the CDR3: TGCAGTGCTGCCCCCGGGAGCGGGGGGGCAAATACGCAGTATTTT. The encoded protein is CSAAPGSGGANTQYF.